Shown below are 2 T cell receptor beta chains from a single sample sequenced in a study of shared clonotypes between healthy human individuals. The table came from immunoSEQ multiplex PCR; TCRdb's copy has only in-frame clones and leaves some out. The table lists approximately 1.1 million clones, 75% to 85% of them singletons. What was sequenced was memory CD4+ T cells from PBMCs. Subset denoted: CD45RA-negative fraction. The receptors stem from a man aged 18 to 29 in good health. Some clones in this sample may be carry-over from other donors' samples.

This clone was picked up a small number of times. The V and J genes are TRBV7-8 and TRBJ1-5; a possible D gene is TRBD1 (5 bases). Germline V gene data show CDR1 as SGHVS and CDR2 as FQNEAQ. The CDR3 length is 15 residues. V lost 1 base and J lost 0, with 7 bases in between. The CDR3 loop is CASSLGGNSNQPQHF. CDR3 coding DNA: TGTGCCAGCAGCTTAGGGGGCAATAGCAATCAGCCCCAGCATTTT.

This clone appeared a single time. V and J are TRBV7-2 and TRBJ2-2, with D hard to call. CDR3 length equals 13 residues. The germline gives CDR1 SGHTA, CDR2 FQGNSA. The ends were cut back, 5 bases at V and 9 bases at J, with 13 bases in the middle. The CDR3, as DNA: TGTGCCAGCAGCCCCTCGGGCCTGCGGGAGCTGTTTTTT. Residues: CASSPSGLRELFF.